Presented here are 21 T cell receptor beta chains from one specimen sequenced in a study of T cells in Graves' hyperthyroidism and ophthalmopathy (dated by TCRdb to about 2019). To prepare the library, multiplex PCR was applied. Sequencing instrument: Illumina HiSeq 2000. Amplification of TCR beta CDR3 regions was carried out from RNA transcripts. The first round of RT-PCR for the TCR CDR3 was performed with the HTBI primer set and the Qiagen OneStep RT-PCR kit. TCRdb trimmed the raw reads at Q25, called clones with MiXCR and kept productive beta chains. Rows matching on CDR3 protein sequence are summarized as one entry with the most common DNA and genes. This sample is represented by 500,000 to 600,000 distinct CDR3 sequences; around 46% of them were singletons. 15% to 20% of the sample is taken by the ten largest. Sequencing was performed on peripheral blood or thyroid tissue (not recorded which). These receptors originate from an adult woman with Graves' disease, either hyperthyroidism or ophthalmopathy (not recorded which).

This chain links TRBV29-1 with TRBJ2-2; D possibly matches TRBD1 or TRBD2 (6 bases each). V shed 5 bases and J shed 7 bases, with 11 bases lying between them. Germline-derived CDR1 and CDR2 are SQVTM and ANQGSEA. The CDR3 is made up of 12 amino acids. The CDR3 nucleotides are TGCAGCGTTAGGGGGAGGAGCGGGGAGCTGTTTTTT. Encoded protein: CSVRGRSGELFF.

This clonotype appeared many times. The chain carries TRBV20-1 and TRBJ1-2, with D maybe TRBD1 (5 bases). This CDR3 has 13 amino acids. CDR1 is DFQATT, CDR2 SNEGSKA, per germline (reference sequence). The ends were cut back, 3 bases at V and 8 bases at J, with 16 bases in the middle. CDR3 sequence (DNA): TGCAGTGCTAGCCCCCCAGGGAATTTAGGCTACACCTTC. Translation gives CSASPPGNLGYTF.

The rearrangement links TRBV15 to TRBJ1-5; no reliable D call. Germline V lookup: CDR1 LNHNV, CDR2 YYDKDF (reference sequence). This CDR3 has 13 residues. V gave up 5 bases and J gave up 7 bases, with 12 bases separating them. CDR3 residues: CATSGGVGQPQHF. For the CDR3, the DNA is TGTGCCACCAGCGGCGGGGTGGGCCAGCCCCAGCATTTT.

This chain connects TRBV30 to TRBJ1-3, with D perhaps matching TRBD1 (6 bases). V lost 8 bases and J lost 2, with 16 bases in between. Per the germline V gene, CDR1 is GTSNPN and CDR2 is SVGIG (reference sequence). The CDR3 has 14 residues. CDR3 coding DNA: TGTGCCGCTGATACAGGGTTGACTGGAAACACCATATATTTT. It is translated as CAADTGLTGNTIYF.

For this clonotype: The CDR3 end shows no conserved phenylalanine or tryptophan, and so a read error is likely. It is unclear where the CDR3 begins or ends on the DNA, so no DNA is shown, and the CDR3 is as TCRdb lists it. V gene TRBV5-4 combines with J gene TRBJ1-6; the DNA was not compared with TRBD1, the D call given in the table. The CDR3 region is 10 residues in length, termini included. CDR1 and CDR2 (germline): SGHNT, YYREEE (reference sequence). CDR3 sequence reads: CASSLGDTHY.

This clonotype was recorded only once. A junction boundary mismatches the germline segment, possibly from a read error. The chain is built from TRBV7-3 and TRBJ2-6; D is ambiguous. CDR3 length: 16 residues. Germline V gene data show CDR1 as SGHTA and CDR2 as FQGTGA. The DNA of the CDR3 is TGCGCCAGCAGCCAAGTCTACGAGACCGGGGCCAACGTCCTGACTTTC. Translating gives CASSQVYETGANVLTF.

This clonotype was found once. The chain uses TRBV12-3 or TRBV12-4 and TRBJ2-5; D is unresolved. There are 13 residues in the CDR3. CDR3 in amino acids: CASGFGAQETQYF. The CDR3 DNA reads TGTGCTAGTGGTTTCGGCGCTCAAGAGACCCAGTACTTC.

J is TRBJ1-1 and V is TRBV12-3 or TRBV12-4; D uncertain. Trimming cost V 3 bases and J 0 bases, with 11 bases left between them. The CDR3 is made up of 15 amino acids. DNA of the CDR3: TGTGCCAGCAGTTTGGCAGATCTTTTGAACACTGAAGCTTTCTTT. Its translation: CASSLADLLNTEAFF.

J is TRBJ2-7 and V is TRBV29-1; 9 positions match TRBD2. The germline V gene encodes CDR1 SQVTM and CDR2 ANQGSEA. V lost 5 bases to trimming and J lost 7 bases; unmatched junction nucleotides: 15. The CDR3 length is 15 residues. CDR3 sequence: CSVFRGSGSFLEQYF. The DNA for the CDR3 is TGCAGCGTTTTCCGGGGTAGCGGGAGCTTTCTTGAGCAGTACTTC.

This clonotype turned up a few times. This may be a read error, as it is one base from a much larger clone. This sequence joins TRBV11-2 and TRBJ2-7; D possibly uses TRBD1 or TRBD2 (5 bases each). Trimming removed 10 bases from V and 2 bases from J, with 18 bases in between. CDR1 and CDR2 (germline): SGHAT, FQNNGV. The CDR3 length is 14 residues. CDR3 region: CANATRARAYEQYF. The CDR3 nucleotides read TGTGCCAACGCCACGCGGGCCAGGGCCTACGAGCAGTACTTC.

This clonotype was seen at least ten times. V and J are TRBV19 and TRBJ2-7; 8 nucleotides line up with TRBD1. V dropped 4 bases and J dropped 1; count of bases not matched to a gene: 3. The germline V gene has CDR1 LNHDA and CDR2 SQIVND (reference sequence). The CDR3 runs to 14 residues. The CDR3 region has the DNA TGTGCCAGTAGTAACAGGGGGTCTTCCTACGAGCAGTACTTC. Translated, it gives CASSNRGSSYEQYF. Full variable domain (remainder filled in from reference TRBV19 and TRBJ2-7): DGGITQSPKYLFRKEGQNVTLSCEQNLNHDAMYWYRQDPGQGLRLIYYSQIVNDFQKGDIAEGYSVSREKKESFPLTVTSAQKNPTAFYLCASSNRGSSYEQYFGPGTRLTVT.

This clonotype was detected many times. The chain combines TRBV20-1 with TRBJ1-1; D is unclear. The germline V and J ends were trimmed by 6 bases and 5 bases, with 16 bases remaining between them. Germline assignment: CDR1 DFQATT and CDR2 SNEGSKA (reference sequence). The CDR3 consists of 13 residues. This CDR3 is CSAPANPRTEAFF. Written as DNA, the CDR3 is TGCAGTGCCCCGGCTAATCCGAGGACTGAAGCTTTCTTT.

This clonotype occurred many times. The V call is TRBV5-1, the J call TRBJ2-7, with TRBD1 matching 7 bases. Looked up from germline, CDR1 is SGHRS and CDR2 is YFSETQ. Trimming cost V 7 bases and J 3 bases; bases outside gene matches: 4. CDR3 length: 12 residues. The CDR3 here is CASGNRGYEQYF. The DNA of the CDR3 is TGCGCCAGCGGAAACAGGGGCTACGAGCAGTACTTC.

The rearrangement links TRBV15 to TRBJ2-3; D might be TRBD2 (6 bases). CDR3 size: 14 residues. Germline loops: CDR1 LNHNV, CDR2 YYDKDF (reference sequence). V lost 4 bases and J 2 bases, leaving 10 bases between the germline ends. In DNA, the CDR3 is TGTGCCACCAGCATGGGACTGCACACAGATACGCAGTATTTT. Protein product: CATSMGLHTDTQYF. Drawing the rest from reference TRBV15 and TRBJ2-3, the complete variable domain is DAMVIQNPRYQVTQFGKPVTLSCSQTLNHNVMYWYQQKSSQAPKLLFHYYDKDFNNEADTPDNFQSRRPNTSFCFLDIRSPGLGDTAMYLCATSMGLHTDTQYFGPGTRLTVL.

This chain joins TRBV9 and TRBJ1-1; D perhaps matches TRBD1 (6 bases). CDR1 is SGDLS, CDR2 YYNGEE, per germline. The CDR3 is 14 amino acids. V was shortened by 4 bases and J by 3 bases, with 13 bases between the two germline ends. In DNA, the CDR3 is TGTGCCAGCAGCCCCTGGACAGATGACACTGAAGCTTTCTTT. Its translation is CASSPWTDDTEAFF.

This clonotype was seen at least ten times. This chain links TRBV7-2 with TRBJ1-6; D not resolved. Germline loops: CDR1 SGHTA, CDR2 FQGNSA. The CDR3 contains 13 residues. The V end lost 2 bases, the J end lost 9 bases, and 8 bases lay between the germline ends. In DNA form, the CDR3 reads TGTGCCAGCAGCTTATTCCCCGGTTCACCCCTCCACTTT. Amino acid sequence: CASSLFPGSPLHF.

This clonotype was picked up a small number of times. The rearrangement links TRBV6-5 to TRBJ2-2, with 9 nucleotides matching TRBD1. V was pared by 5 bases and J by 6 bases, with 10 bases of the junction left unmatched. The length of the CDR3 is 16 residues. The germline V gene has CDR1 MNHEY and CDR2 SVGAGI. CDR3 sequence: CASSTPGQGFSGELFF. The CDR3 nucleotides read TGTGCCAGCAGTACACCGGGACAGGGTTTTTCCGGGGAGCTGTTTTTT.

As to this clonotype: Germline is not matched at one junction end, which may reflect a read error. The chain links TRBV5-4 to TRBJ1-2, with D possibly TRBD1 on 5 matching bases. Germline CDR1 and CDR2: SGHNT and YYREEE (reference sequence). The CDR3 contains 14 residues. The DNA for the CDR3 is TGCGCCAGCAGAGGGAGACAGCCTGACTATGGCTACACCTTC. Translating it yields CASRGRQPDYGYTF.

This clonotype was counted a few times. In DNA form, the CDR3 reads TGTGCCAGCAGCTTGGAAGGAAAACTGTTTTTT. Translated, it gives CASSLEGKLFF. The V and J genes are TRBV5-6 and TRBJ1-4; D is undetermined. The CDR3 length is 11 residues. Between the trimmed V and J ends, which lost 0 bases and 10 bases, there was a span of 4 bases. Germline CDR1 and CDR2: SGHDT and YYEEEE.

Ten or more counts support this clonotype. The V gene is TRBV9, the J gene TRBJ2-2; D might be TRBD1 (5 bases). Germline-derived CDR1 and CDR2 are SGDLS and YYNGEE. CDR3 length: 13 residues. V lost 7 bases, J lost 5 bases, and 12 bases lay in between. The CDR3 nucleotides read TGTGCCAGCGGAATCGACAGAACCGGGGAGCTGTTTTTT. Amino acids: CASGIDRTGELFF.

This clonotype appeared many times. The chain links TRBV29-1 to TRBJ1-2; D uncertain. Per germline, CDR1 SQVTM and CDR2 ANQGSEA. V dropped 6 bases and J dropped 4 bases, with 9 bases sitting between them. The CDR3 length is 11 residues. As DNA, the CDR3 is TGCAGCGTAGGCAGGACCTATGGCTACACCTTC. Translated: CSVGRTYGYTF.